Here is one T cell receptor (beta chain) with its context. The target antigen is unknown. The V gene's germline CDR1 is SQVTM and CDR2 ANQGSEA. The CDR3 extends over 15 amino acids. These data are taken from a study of CXCR3-negative and CXCR3-positive naive CD8 T cells. About the study: Per-library TRB read counts averaged about 1.5 +/- 0.3 million, adding up to around 140 million in total.

Overall study results and limits: CD5 surface expression was similar among naive subsets, and TCR strength was estimated by inference from TRB CDR3 properties.

Through 5' RACE with UMI labels, the TRB cDNA libraries were prepared. TCRdb re-called the 5' RACE reads and gives one entry per CDR3 protein, without DNA. The listing records around 47,000 distinct CDR3 sequences. This clonotype originated in a human donor in good health. Some clones in this sample may be carry-over from other donors' samples. The genes are TRBV29-1 and TRBJ2-1; TCRdb gives TRBD2 as the D gene, but with no DNA this cannot be confirmed. The specimen was memory CD8+ T cells from blood. CDR3 protein: CSVVEGGWNYNEQFF.